The rows below give T cell receptor beta chains drawn from one sample of a study of blood T cell repertoires in COVID-19. Profiling relied on immunoSEQ multiplex PCR, and the TCRdb table lists in-frame clones only, not all of them. In the table there are 200,000 or so clones, roughly four fifths of which are singletons. The sample taken for sequencing was peripheral blood. These receptors were collected from a woman aged 30 to 39 who had recovered from COVID-19. Each CDR3 is given with its conserved first and last residue. Rows give clone size only sometimes, using once, few, many, or a class for an expanded clone.

v_gene: TRBV9
abundance: NA
len: 13
j_gene: TRBJ2-1
CDR3aa: CASSPTRWDEQFF

v_gene: TRBV5-1
abundance: once
len: 13
j_gene: TRBJ2-5
CDR3aa: CASSFPPRETQYF

v_gene: TRBV30
abundance: NA
len: 16
j_gene: TRBJ1-4
CDR3aa: CAWSVNRGQFNEKLFF

v_gene: TRBV5-1
abundance: NA
len: 15
j_gene: TRBJ2-5
CDR3aa: CASSLVGREVETQYF

v_gene: TRBV9
abundance: few
len: 12
j_gene: TRBJ2-7
CDR3aa: CASSPGGLEQYF

v_gene: TRBV11-2
abundance: NA
len: 17
j_gene: TRBJ2-2
CDR3aa: CASSSGLAGPNTGELFF

v_gene: TRBV2
abundance: few
len: 13
j_gene: TRBJ2-7
CDR3aa: CASIGLYAYEQYF

v_gene: TRBV28
abundance: NA
len: 15
j_gene: TRBJ2-7
CDR3aa: CASSSQGSRAREQYF

v_gene: TRBV18
abundance: NA
len: 14
j_gene: TRBJ1-5
CDR3aa: CASSPLSSNQPQHF

v_gene: TRBV7-9
abundance: NA
len: 17
j_gene: TRBJ1-6
CDR3aa: CASSSPRFSSYNSPLHF

v_gene: TRBV7-9
abundance: NA
len: 11
j_gene: TRBJ2-7
CDR3aa: CASSRQGGQYF

v_gene: TRBV9
abundance: NA
len: 15
j_gene: TRBJ2-7
CDR3aa: CASSPRGGLSYEQYF

v_gene: TRBV18
abundance: NA
len: 16
j_gene: TRBJ2-1
CDR3aa: CASSPPSGSSYNEQFF

v_gene: TRBV24-1
abundance: NA
len: 14
j_gene: TRBJ2-3
CDR3aa: CATSDPTATDTQYF

v_gene: TRBV28
abundance: NA
len: 13
j_gene: TRBJ1-2
CDR3aa: CAILKKLMHGYTF

v_gene: TRBV7-8
abundance: NA
len: 17
j_gene: TRBJ2-7
CDR3aa: CASSLVAQGSGTYEQYF

v_gene: TRBV12-5
abundance: NA
len: 12
j_gene: TRBJ2-7
CDR3aa: CATRDRHYEQYF

v_gene: TRBV19
abundance: many
len: 14
j_gene: TRBJ1-1
CDR3aa: CASNDDRANTEAFF

v_gene: TRBV10-3
abundance: NA
len: 15
j_gene: TRBJ1-3
CDR3aa: CAIAPTGGSGNTIYF

v_gene: TRBV4-2
abundance: NA
len: 15
j_gene: TRBJ1-2
CDR3aa: CASSPDKGASYGYTF

v_gene: TRBV5-1
abundance: NA
len: 15
j_gene: TRBJ1-1
CDR3aa: CASSPSPTGDTEAFF

v_gene: TRBV21-1
abundance: NA
len: 18
j_gene: TRBJ2-2
CDR3aa: CASSKGRTGTPSTGELFF

v_gene: TRBV4-1
abundance: NA
len: 16
j_gene: TRBJ2-2
CDR3aa: CASSQDTQGITGELFF

v_gene: TRBV15
abundance: NA
len: 15
j_gene: TRBJ1-5
CDR3aa: CATSRDKDSGQPQHF

v_gene: TRBV19
abundance: NA
len: 14
j_gene: TRBJ1-4
CDR3aa: CASSPGTANEKLFF

v_gene: TRBV9
abundance: NA
len: 16
j_gene: TRBJ2-1
CDR3aa: CASSPRRRVEGDEQFF

v_gene: TRBV5-3
abundance: once
len: 20
j_gene: TRBJ1-2
CDR3aa: CARSLTARGKGRRWNYGYTF

v_gene: TRBV24-1
abundance: NA
len: 15
j_gene: TRBJ2-7
CDR3aa: CATSSGLADDYEQYF

v_gene: TRBV24-1
abundance: many
len: 15
j_gene: TRBJ2-2
CDR3aa: CATSDFERDTGELFF

v_gene: TRBV19
abundance: NA
len: 15
j_gene: TRBJ1-1
CDR3aa: CASSIVFGEDTEAFF

v_gene: TRBV28
abundance: NA
len: 15
j_gene: TRBJ2-5
CDR3aa: CASSLSAGAQETQYF

v_gene: TRBV5-1
abundance: NA
len: 15
j_gene: TRBJ2-7
CDR3aa: CASSWRTEASYEQYF

v_gene: TRBV27
abundance: NA
len: 14
j_gene: TRBJ1-2
CDR3aa: CASSPGTVSYGYTF

v_gene: TRBV9
abundance: NA
len: 16
j_gene: TRBJ2-1
CDR3aa: CASSVGLAETYNEQFF

v_gene: TRBV28
abundance: NA
len: 16
j_gene: TRBJ2-1
CDR3aa: CASSLKSSGGRNEQFF

v_gene: TRBV6-1
abundance: few
len: 15
j_gene: TRBJ2-5
CDR3aa: CASSELTGNQETQYF

v_gene: TRBV29-1
abundance: NA
len: 15
j_gene: TRBJ1-2
CDR3aa: CSVEGSRRGHGGYTF

v_gene: TRBV27
abundance: once
len: 15
j_gene: TRBJ1-1
CDR3aa: CASSLPGQGVTEAFF

v_gene: TRBV10-1
abundance: once
len: 13
j_gene: TRBJ1-1
CDR3aa: CASSGGQEGKAFF

v_gene: TRBV28
abundance: NA
len: 17
j_gene: TRBJ1-3
CDR3aa: CASSPHPGQDSGNTIYF

v_gene: TRBV28
abundance: NA
len: 15
j_gene: TRBJ1-5
CDR3aa: CASRPGQGASQPQHF

v_gene: TRBV27
abundance: NA
len: 16
j_gene: TRBJ1-1
CDR3aa: CASSLTSRGADTEAFF

v_gene: TRBV5-1
abundance: NA
len: 14
j_gene: TRBJ1-1
CDR3aa: CASSTQQGNTEAFF

v_gene: TRBV6-2/TRBV6-3
abundance: many
len: 15
j_gene: TRBJ2-7
CDR3aa: CASSSPGQLTYEQYF

v_gene: TRBV6-5
abundance: NA
len: 13
j_gene: TRBJ2-5
CDR3aa: CASSSDRDETQYF

v_gene: TRBV6-5
abundance: NA
len: 15
j_gene: TRBJ2-7
CDR3aa: CASSYSGTGGYEQYF

v_gene: TRBV11-2
abundance: once
len: 15
j_gene: TRBJ1-2
CDR3aa: CASSLEFVGTRGYTF

v_gene: TRBV10-2
abundance: NA
len: 11
j_gene: TRBJ2-5
CDR3aa: CASSVSETQYF

v_gene: TRBV11-3
abundance: NA
len: 15
j_gene: TRBJ2-7
CDR3aa: CASSSRPGSTYEQYF

v_gene: TRBV4-1
abundance: NA
len: 15
j_gene: TRBJ2-3
CDR3aa: CASSSLAGTTDTQYF

v_gene: TRBV7-3
abundance: once
len: 20
j_gene: TRBJ2-5
CDR3aa: CASSLPFLATTSSGEETQYF

v_gene: TRBV19
abundance: NA
len: 14
j_gene: TRBJ2-7
CDR3aa: CASSPTGVFDEQYF